The 14 T cell receptor beta chains given below trace back to one sample, sequenced in a study of regulatory T cells in long-lasting Graves disease. Described time point: persistent/refractory GD, antithyroid drugs over 5 years with positive TRAb. The TCR library used RNA extracted from PBMCs. Building the TCR beta libraries relied on iRepertoire HTBI primers, and CDR3 regions underwent Arm-PCR. One entry per CDR3 protein results from TCRdb running MiXCR on the multiplex PCR reads. The sample holds roughly 300,000 distinct CDR3 sequences, less than 20% seen once. Sequencing used peripheral blood mononuclear cells (PBMCs), obtained when the disease was refractory, from a patient treated with antithyroid drugs. These receptors all stem from a female donor with Graves disease.

On this clonotype itself: This may stem from a read error, because a much larger clone lies one nucleotide away. This rearrangement joins TRBV29-1 to TRBJ1-1; D ambiguous. The length of the CDR3 is 13 residues. Trimming shortened V by 5 bases and J by 2 bases, and 12 bases separated the two germline ends. Germline CDR1 and CDR2: SQVTM and ANQGSEA. Here the CDR3 DNA reads TGCAGCGTTAAAGGGATCATTAACACTGAAGCTTTCTTT. The encoded protein is CSVKGIINTEAFF.

V gene TRBV28 combines with J gene TRBJ2-2; 7 bases align to TRBD2. CDR1 and CDR2 (germline): MDHEN, SYDVKM. The length of the CDR3 is 14 residues. The junction had 4 bases not matched to a gene; V was cut back by 6 bases and J by 3 bases. The CDR3 nucleotides read TGTGCCAGCAGAACCCTAGCGGACACCGGGGAGCTGTTTTTT. As protein: CASRTLADTGELFF.

This clonotype was found many times. The genes are TRBV11-2 and TRBJ1-5; D is uncertain. CDR3 length: 13 amino acids. Trimming took 5 bases from V and 7 from J, leaving 12 bases between them. CDR1 and CDR2 from the germline V gene are SGHAT and FQNNGV. CDR3 in amino acids: CASSRGVGQPQHF. For the CDR3, the DNA is TGTGCCAGCAGCCGCGGAGTGGGCCAGCCCCAGCATTTT. The full variable domain, completed using reference TRBV11-2 and TRBJ1-5, is EAGVAQSPRYKIIEKRQSVAFWCNPISGHATLYWYQQILGQGPKLLIQFQNNGVVDDSQLPKDRFSAERLKGVDSTLKIQPAKLEDSAVYLCASSRGVGQPQHFGDGTRLSIL.

The rearrangement links TRBV27 to TRBJ2-2, with 7 bases lining up with TRBD2. The CDR3 totals 16 residues. CDR1 MNHEY and CDR2 SMNVEV come from the germline V gene (reference sequence). The junction had 5 bases not matched to a gene; V was cut back by 3 bases and J by 1 base. The CDR3 here is CASSFYTGGNTGELFF. The CDR3 bases are TGTGCCAGCAGTTTTTACACGGGGGGGAACACCGGGGAGCTGTTTTTT.

This clonotype is deemed hyperexpanded. V is TRBV29-1 and J is TRBJ2-7, with D perhaps TRBD1 or TRBD2 (5 bases each). Trimming took off 1 base at V and 1 base at J, with 11 bases between the two ends. Germline CDR1 reads SQVTM; CDR2 reads ANQGSEA. CDR3 length: 14 amino acids. This chain's CDR3 is CSVEGDGYSYEQYF. The CDR3 bases are TGCAGCGTTGAAGGGGACGGCTATTCCTACGAGCAGTACTTC.

Ten or more counts support this clonotype. This chain links TRBV15 with TRBJ1-1; 9 positions match TRBD1. The CDR3 runs 16 residues. Trimming took 0 bases from V and 9 from J; bases not matched to a gene: 11. Germline V gene data show CDR1 as LNHNV and CDR2 as YYDKDF (reference sequence). The CDR3 nucleotides read TGTGCCACCAGCAGAGAGAGGGGGACAGGGTTGGTAAAAGCTTTCTTT. This sequence encodes CATSRERGTGLVKAFF.

In its sample, this clonotype was seen a few times. The chain carries TRBV19 and TRBJ2-2; 10 nucleotides align to TRBD1. The CDR3 is 15 residues long. V gave up 6 bases and J gave up 4 bases; unmatched junction bases: 5. Looked up from germline, CDR1 is LNHDA and CDR2 is SQIVND (reference sequence). CDR3 sequence: CASRRQGAGTGELFF. The CDR3 coding sequence is TGTGCCAGTAGAAGACAGGGGGCAGGCACCGGGGAGCTGTTTTTT.

This chain uses TRBV9 with TRBJ1-5; 9 bases map to TRBD1. J was trimmed by 3 bases and V by 3 bases; bases with no gene match: 7. Germline lookup yields CDR1 SGDLS and CDR2 YYNGEE. CDR3 length equals 16 residues. Written as DNA, the CDR3 is TGTGCCAGCAGCGCCGGGGGACAGGGCTACAATCAGCCCCAGCATTTT. Its protein is CASSAGGQGYNQPQHF.

This clonotype was detected a few times. The chain employs TRBV3-1 and TRBJ2-7, with TRBD2 as a possible D gene (6 bases). The V and J ends lost 2 bases and 0 bases respectively, with 8 bases between them. Germline CDR1 LGHDT, CDR2 YNNKEL (reference sequence). The CDR3 consists of 14 residues. CDR3 protein: CASSQPGSSYEQYF. The DNA for the CDR3 is TGTGCCAGCAGCCAACCCGGGAGCTCCTACGAGCAGTACTTC.

This clonotype has a count of ten or more. This rearrangement joins TRBV18 to TRBJ1-1, with D unclear. In germline, CDR1 is KGHSH, CDR2 LQKENI. V shed 5 bases and J shed 1 base, with 2 bases lying between them. The CDR3 is 11 amino acids. The CDR3 here is CASSKNTEAFF. CDR3 DNA: TGTGCCAGCTCAAAGAACACTGAAGCTTTCTTT.

This clonotype was seen repeatedly, ten times or more. This chain links TRBV5-1 with TRBJ1-1; 11 bases align to TRBD1. Per the germline V gene, CDR1 is SGHRS and CDR2 is YFSETQ. With 7 bases clipped from V and 3 bases from J, the junction kept 2 bases outside the gene matches. There are 13 residues in the CDR3. The CDR3 is CASWDRGDTEAFF. In DNA form, the CDR3 reads TGCGCCAGCTGGGACAGGGGGGACACTGAAGCTTTCTTT.

This clonotype showed up just a few times. The chain uses TRBV20-1 and TRBJ1-6, with D uncertain. The CDR3 covers 14 residues. Trimming removed 0 bases at V and 7 bases at J, with 10 bases between. Germline V lookup: CDR1 DFQATT, CDR2 SNEGSKA (reference sequence). The CDR3, as DNA: TGCAGTGCTAGAGATCCCCCGGGGAATTCACCCCTCCACTTT. Translated, it gives CSARDPPGNSPLHF.

This clonotype was seen at least ten times. The gene calls are TRBV29-1 and TRBJ2-5, with a weak D call TRBD1 (6 bases). Germline V gene lookup returns CDR1 SQVTM and CDR2 ANQGSEA. This CDR3 is 12 amino acids long. Between the trimmed V and J ends, which lost 5 bases and 5 bases, there was a span of 12 bases. CDR3 bases: TGCAGCGTTACCAGGGGAGATGAGACCCAGTACTTC. This sequence encodes CSVTRGDETQYF.

The rearrangement joins TRBV7-9 to TRBJ2-5; TRBD1 aligns across 9 bases. The V gene end was trimmed by 5 bases and the J gene end by 4 bases; junction bases not matched to a gene: 8. This CDR3 spans 15 amino acids. Germline-derived CDR1 and CDR2 are SEHNR and FQNEAQ (reference sequence). The CDR3 bases are TGTGCCAGCAGCGGGGACAGGGTATGGGCAGAGACCCAGTACTTC. This encodes CASSGDRVWAETQYF.